These 15 T cell receptor beta chains came from one sample sequenced in a study of blood T cell repertoires in COVID-19. Measured with immunoSEQ multiplex PCR; TCRdb has only the in-frame clones, and not every one. The table lists about 67,000 clones, around 87% of them singletons. Sample: peripheral blood. The receptors here all came from a man aged 50-59 years with active COVID-19.

This sequence joins TRBV3-1 (or the pseudogene TRBV3-2) and TRBJ2-7; tentative D call: TRBD1 (6 bases). Trimming removed 0 bases from V and 5 bases from J, with 20 bases in between. CDR3 size: 17 residues. The germline CDR1 and CDR2 sequences are LGHDT and YNNKEL (reference sequence). CDR3 nucleotides: TGTGCCAGCAGCCAAGAACCCCCGAAGGGGGTCGTAGACGAGCAGTACTTC. It is translated as CASSQEPPKGVVDEQYF.

This clone was picked up a small number of times. The J gene is TRBJ1-6, the V gene TRBV6-1; no definite D call. The V gene's germline CDR1 is MNHNS and CDR2 SASEGT. Trimming stripped 4 bases from V and 0 bases from J, with 16 bases between. The CDR3 totals 18 residues. The CDR3 DNA is TGTGCCAGCAGTGGAGCGGGAGGATCAAGCTCCTATAATTCACCCCTCCACTTT. This translates into CASSGAGGSSSYNSPLHF.

The J gene is TRBJ1-1, the V gene TRBV15; tentative D call: TRBD1 (6 bases). CDR1 LNHNV and CDR2 YYDKDF come from the germline V gene (reference sequence). The CDR3 totals 14 residues. V was clipped by 1 base and J by 10 bases, with 16 bases between them. CDR3 in amino acids: CATSRGGGEAGAFF. In DNA form, the CDR3 reads TGTGCCACCAGCAGAGGAGGGGGAGAGGCAGGAGCTTTCTTT.

The chain recombines TRBV27 with TRBJ2-4; TRBD2 agrees at 10 bases. The trim removed 1 base at V and 0 bases at J, leaving 6 bases unmatched. CDR3 size: 18 residues. In germline, CDR1 is MNHEY, CDR2 SMNVEV (reference sequence). The DNA for the CDR3 is TGTGCCAGCAGTTTATTTCCTAGCGGGAGTCGAGCCAAAAACATTCAGTACTTC. Amino acid sequence: CASSLFPSGSRAKNIQYF.

This chain uses TRBV7-2 with TRBJ1-6; D is possibly TRBD1 (6 bases). Per the germline V gene, CDR1 is SGHTA and CDR2 is FQGNSA. V shed 5 bases and J shed 8 bases, with 10 bases lying between them. The CDR3 spans 13 residues. CDR3 nucleotides: TGTGCCAGCAGCAACAGACAGGATTCACCCCTCCACTTT. Translation: CASSNRQDSPLHF.

This clone has at least ten counts. This chain joins TRBV4-3 and TRBJ2-7; 9 bases align to TRBD1. Trimming removed 0 bases from V and 0 bases from J; junction bases left unmatched: 0. This CDR3 region has 15 residues. Germline V CDR1 and CDR2: LGHNA, YSLEER. The chain's CDR3 is CASSQETGGSYEQYF. CDR3 nucleotides: TGCGCCAGCAGCCAAGAGACAGGGGGCTCCTACGAGCAGTACTTC.

The chain employs TRBV6-5 and TRBJ2-1; 8 bases fit TRBD2. The CDR3 is 12 residues long. The junction had 5 bases not matched to a gene; V was cut back by 5 bases and J by 11 bases. Germline V gene sequence: CDR1 MNHEY, CDR2 SVGAGI. The CDR3 region is CASSNSGNQQFF. In DNA, the CDR3 is TGTGCCAGCAGTAATAGCGGGAATCAGCAGTTCTTC.

The rearrangement joins TRBV6-6 to TRBJ2-7, with D maybe TRBD2 (5 bases). This CDR3 spans 14 amino acids. From germline, CDR1 is MNHNY and CDR2 SVGAGI (reference sequence). The V and J ends lost 2 bases and 5 bases respectively, with 13 bases between them. Here the CDR3 reads CASSYRLGLNEQYF. The CDR3 DNA reads TGTGCCAGCAGTTACAGGCTAGGACTCAACGAGCAGTACTTC.

The chain employs TRBV28 and TRBJ1-1; 7 positions agree with TRBD1. The ends lost 3 bases at V and 1 base at J; junction bases unmatched: 8. CDR1 is MDHEN and CDR2 is SYDVKM in the germline V gene. The CDR3 sequence is 16 residues long. The CDR3 nucleotides are TGTGCCAGCAGTTTGGAGGGGGCGGGCTGGAACACTGAAGCTTTCTTT. Amino acid sequence: CASSLEGAGWNTEAFF.

This clone appeared a single time. The J gene is TRBJ1-1, the V gene TRBV5-1; 8 bases agree with TRBD1. The CDR3 extends over 15 amino acids. CDR1 is SGHRS and CDR2 is YFSETQ in the germline V gene. V lost 0 bases to trimming and J lost 1 base; unmatched junction nucleotides: 2. This chain's CDR3 is CASSLEGTGNTEAFF. CDR3 in DNA: TGCGCCAGCAGCTTGGAAGGGACAGGGAACACTGAAGCTTTCTTT.

The chain is built from TRBV2 and TRBJ2-1; 10 nucleotides line up with TRBD1. V shed 5 bases and J 9 bases; nucleotides not matched to a gene: 10. Germline V gene sequence: CDR1 SNHLY, CDR2 FYNNEI. The CDR3 contains 15 residues. Written as DNA, the CDR3 is TGTGCCAGCAGTCAGGACAGGGGGTCAACCCCTGAGCAGTTCTTC. As protein: CASSQDRGSTPEQFF.

This clone appeared once. The chain employs TRBV15 and TRBJ2-1; possibly TRBD2 for D (9 bases). The CDR3 has 20 amino acids. Trimming stripped 3 bases from V and 0 bases from J, with 24 bases between. Germline loops: CDR1 LNHNV, CDR2 YYDKDF (reference sequence). CDR3 in DNA: TGTGCCACCAGCAGCCGTTCAGGGGGCGGTAGCGGGAGCTCCTACAATGAGCAGTTCTTC. It is translated as CATSSRSGGGSGSSYNEQFF.

V usage is TRBV5-4 and J usage is TRBJ2-7; 7 nucleotides line up with TRBD1. Germline values: CDR1 SGHNT, CDR2 YYREEE (reference sequence). This CDR3 contains 15 residues. The junction had 5 bases not matched to a gene; V was cut back by 0 bases and J by 2 bases. The DNA of the CDR3 is TGTGCCAGCAGCTTGGAAGGGACAGCAACCTACGAGCAGTACTTC. Amino acids: CASSLEGTATYEQYF.

The chain carries TRBV10-3 and TRBJ2-1; a weak D match, TRBD2 (5 bases). Trimming cost V 10 bases and J 8 bases, with 21 bases left between them. This CDR3 has 14 residues. The germline CDR1 and CDR2 sequences are ENHRY and SYGVKD. CDR3 DNA: TGTGCCACCGCCGGAGGTGGGCTGACCTATGAGCAGTTCTTC. It codes for CATAGGGLTYEQFF.

The chain employs TRBV28 and TRBJ2-1; TRBD2 is a possible D gene (5 bases). Per germline, CDR1 MDHEN and CDR2 SYDVKM. The CDR3 extends over 16 amino acids. V was pared by 1 base and J by 0 bases, with 10 bases between. The CDR3 spells CASSLLSGSSYNEQFF. In DNA, the CDR3 is TGTGCCAGCAGTTTATTGAGCGGCAGCTCCTACAATGAGCAGTTCTTC.